This T cell receptor (beta chain) derives from a study of neurological immune-mediated disorders. V was cut by 2 bases and J by 7 bases, with 9 bases left in between. The CDR3 consists of 13 residues. Per germline, CDR1 MNHEY and CDR2 SVGAGI. 5'RACE generated cDNA with 10-nucleotide random UMIs. TCRdb processed the 5' RACE reads anew with MiXCR; each CDR3 protein has one entry. This sample yields 35,000 to 40,000 distinct CDR3 sequences, of which 2.5% are seen a single time; 2% to 2.5% belongs to the top ten. Study-wide findings and caveats: Multiple sclerosis patients had less TCR clonal expansion than even healthy controls, unlike HTLV-1-associated myelopathy.

This clonotype appeared many times. The antigen remains undetermined. Sequences were obtained from PBMCs. This TCR was sampled from a man aged 50-60 years with multiple sclerosis. The rearrangement uses TRBV6-5 and TRBJ1-5; tentative D call: TRBD1 (6 bases). The CDR3 DNA reads as TGTGCCAGCAGTTACCTAGGGGGACAGCCCCAGCATTTT. Translated: CASSYLGGQPQHF.